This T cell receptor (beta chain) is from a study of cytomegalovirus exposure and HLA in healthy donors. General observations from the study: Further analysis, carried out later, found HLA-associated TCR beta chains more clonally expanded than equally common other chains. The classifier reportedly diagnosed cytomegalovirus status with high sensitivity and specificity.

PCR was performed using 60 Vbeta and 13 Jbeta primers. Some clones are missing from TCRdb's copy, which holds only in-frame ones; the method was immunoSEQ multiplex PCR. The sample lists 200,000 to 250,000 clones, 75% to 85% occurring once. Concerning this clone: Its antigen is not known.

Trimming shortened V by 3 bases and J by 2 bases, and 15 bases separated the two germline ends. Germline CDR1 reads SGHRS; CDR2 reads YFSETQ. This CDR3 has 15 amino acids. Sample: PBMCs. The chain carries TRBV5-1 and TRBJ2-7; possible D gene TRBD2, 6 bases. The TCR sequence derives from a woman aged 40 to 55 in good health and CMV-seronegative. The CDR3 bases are TGCGCCAGCAGCTACCGTGGTAGCGGCCCCTACGAGCAGTACTTC. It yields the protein CASSYRGSGPYEQYF.